The 30 T cell receptor beta chains below come from one sample, sequenced in a study of glioma-infiltrating T cells. Using RNA template, CDR3s of TCR alpha and beta were amplified with iRepertoire arm-PCR. Each CDR3 protein gets one entry after TCRdb re-called the multiplex PCR reads with MiXCR. The sample lists around 20,000 distinct CDR3 sequences, 20% to 25% occurring once. The specimen was glioma tissue, nonneoplastic brain tissue, or PBMCs (not recorded which). These TCRs come from a human donor with low-grade glioma or glioblastoma, undergoing nonglioma brain surgery, or in good health (not recorded which).

This clonotype has a handful of counts. V is TRBV9 and J is TRBJ2-7; 11 bases align to TRBD2. The V gene end was trimmed by 6 bases and the J gene end by 2 bases; junction bases not matched to a gene: 7. The germline V gene has CDR1 SGDLS and CDR2 YYNGEE. CDR3 size: 15 residues. In DNA form, the CDR3 reads TGTGCCAGCACCCCTAGCGGGGGGAACACCTACGAGCAGTACTTC. Translated, it gives CASTPSGGNTYEQYF. Based on the CDR3 plus reference TRBV9 and TRBJ2-7, the full variable domain is DSGVTQTPKHLITATGQRVTLRCSPRSGDLSVYWYQQSLDQGLQFLIQYYNGEERAKGNILERFSAQQFPDLHSELNLSSLELGDSALYFCASTPSGGNTYEQYFGPGTRLTVT.

J is TRBJ1-2 and V is TRBV7-3, with a tentative D call TRBD1 (5 bases). There are 13 residues in the CDR3. Trimming shortened V by 3 bases and J by 8 bases, and 13 bases separated the two germline ends. Germline-derived CDR1 and CDR2 are SGHTA and FQGTGA. CDR3 sequence (DNA): TGTGCCAGCAGCTTTGGTGCAGGGTACGGCTACACCTTC. It is translated as CASSFGAGYGYTF.

The J gene is TRBJ1-1, the V gene TRBV30, with D unclear. This CDR3 spans 12 amino acids. From germline, CDR1 is GTSNPN and CDR2 SVGIG (reference sequence). Between the trimmed V and J ends, which lost 3 bases and 1 base, there was a span of 6 bases. CDR3 in amino acids: CAWRGENTEAFF. The CDR3 DNA is TGTGCCTGGAGAGGCGAGAACACTGAAGCTTTCTTT.

With regard to this clonotype: A much larger clone lies one base from this, so it may be a read error. The CDR3 loop reads CSARRTRGEETQYF. CDR3 DNA: TGCAGTGCTAGACGAACTAGAGGGGAAGAGACCCAGTACTTC. The rearrangement uses TRBV20-1 and TRBJ2-5; the D gene could be TRBD1 or TRBD2 (5 bases each). This CDR3 is built from 14 residues. CDR1 DFQATT and CDR2 SNEGSKA come from the germline V gene (reference sequence). V lost 2 bases and J 3 bases, leaving 13 bases between the germline ends.

As to this clonotype: A much more abundant neighbour one base away suggests this may be a read error. This rearrangement joins TRBV7-2 to TRBJ1-6; 7 bases are a match to TRBD1. There are 13 residues in the CDR3. Germline V gene sequence: CDR1 SGHTA, CDR2 FQGNSA. The V segment lost 11 bases and the J segment 7 bases; nucleotides outside the gene matches: 8. The CDR3 DNA reads as TGTGCCCGCCTCGGGACAGTAAATTCACCCCTCCACTTT. It translates to CARLGTVNSPLHF.

Points on this clonotype: At one boundary the junction diverges from the germline segment, which might be a read error. V is TRBV20-1 and J is TRBJ2-7, with D perhaps being TRBD1 or TRBD2 (5 bases each). The CDR3 has 13 amino acids. From germline, CDR1 is DFQATT and CDR2 SNEGSKA (reference sequence). CDR3 sequence (DNA): TGCAGTGCTCCCGGGGCTCCTTCCTACGAGCATTACTTC. Its protein product is CSAPGAPSYEHYF.

J is TRBJ2-3 and V is TRBV20-1, with 14 bases fitting TRBD2. Germline CDR1 reads DFQATT; CDR2 reads SNEGSKA (reference sequence). This CDR3 region has 17 residues. The V and J ends lost 6 bases and 2 bases, in that order; junction bases with no gene match: 10. The CDR3 sequence is CSAQPGLAGDLTDTQYF. The DNA of the CDR3 is TGCAGTGCCCAACCGGGACTAGCGGGGGACCTCACAGATACGCAGTATTTT.

This clonotype was observed a handful of times. The rearrangement links TRBV18 to TRBJ1-6; D call uncertain. The germline V gene encodes CDR1 KGHSH and CDR2 LQKENI. V was pared by 6 bases and J by 7 bases, with 16 bases between. The CDR3 loop spans 15 amino acids. The CDR3 DNA sequence: TGTGCCAGCTCCCTCGATTCGACGTCCAATTCACCCCTCCACTTT. This gives the protein CASSLDSTSNSPLHF.

This chain joins TRBV27 and TRBJ1-5, with TRBD1 matching 7 bases. Germline lookup yields CDR1 MNHEY and CDR2 SMNVEV (reference sequence). The CDR3 has 16 residues. V lost 4 bases to trimming and J lost 1 base; unmatched junction nucleotides: 7. The CDR3 DNA reads TGTGCCAGCAGTTATAAAGGGGGCATGAGCAATCAGCCCCAGCATTTT. This translates into CASSYKGGMSNQPQHF.

The rearrangement uses TRBV4-3 and TRBJ1-2; D is unresolved. The V and J ends lost 4 bases and 9 bases respectively, with 15 bases between them. Germline values: CDR1 LGHNA, CDR2 YSLEER. This CDR3 has 13 amino acids. The CDR3 reads CASSRGWDTSYTF. DNA for the CDR3: TGCGCCAGCAGCCGAGGGTGGGATACAAGCTACACCTTC.

This clonotype was detected only a few times. The V call is TRBV5-4, the J call TRBJ2-1, with 7 nucleotides matching TRBD1. The CDR3 loop spans 15 amino acids. Germline V gene lookup returns CDR1 SGHNT and CDR2 YYREEE (reference sequence). The V and J ends lost 5 bases and 5 bases, in that order; junction bases with no gene match: 10. The CDR3 DNA is TGTGCCAGCAGTTCCCTTCGGACAGGCGACAATGAGCAGTTCTTC. Protein: CASSSLRTGDNEQFF.

This clonotype was recorded many times. This chain connects TRBV28 to TRBJ2-1; D is ambiguous. V was clipped by 3 bases and J by 0 bases, with 6 bases between them. This CDR3 spans 14 amino acids. Germline V gene data show CDR1 as MDHEN and CDR2 as SYDVKM. The CDR3 sequence: CASSFRISYNEQFF. CDR3 nucleotide sequence: TGTGCCAGCAGTTTTAGAATCTCCTACAATGAGCAGTTCTTC. The full variable domain, in which reference TRBV28 and TRBJ2-1 provide the parts outside the CDR3, is DVKVTQSSRYLVKRTGEKVFLECVQDMDHENMFWYRQDPGLGLRLIYFSYDVKMKEKGDIPEGYSVSREKKERFSLILESASTNQTSMYLCASSFRISYNEQFFGPGTRLTVL.

To note about this clonotype: This could be a read error, since a much larger clone is one nucleotide away. The V call is TRBV11-1, the J call TRBJ2-1, with D maybe TRBD2 (6 bases). The CDR3 covers 14 residues. Germline loops: CDR1 SGHAT, CDR2 FQDESV (reference sequence). CDR3: CAISSSRDFYEQFF. The CDR3 DNA sequence: TGTGCCATCAGCTCGTCCCGGGACTTTTATGAGCAGTTCTTC.

This clonotype was counted at least ten times. Possible read error: a much larger clone is one base away. The CDR3 DNA reads TGTGCCCGCAGCCCCTCCTCGGCGAACACTGAAGCTTTCTTT. Its protein is CARSPSSANTEAFF. This chain uses TRBV7-9 with TRBJ1-1, with D hard to call. The CDR3 has 14 amino acids. Germline V gene data show CDR1 as SEHNR and CDR2 as FQNEAQ (reference sequence). Full variable domain (outside the CDR3, taken from reference TRBV7-9 and TRBJ1-1): DTGVSQNPRHKITKRGQNVTFRCDPISEHNRLYWYRQTLGQGPEFLTYFQNEAQLEKSRLLSDRFSAERPKGSFSTLEIQRTEQGDSAMYLCARSPSSANTEAFFGQGTRLTVV.

The chain combines TRBV6-2 or TRBV6-3 with TRBJ1-6, with a weak D call TRBD1 (6 bases). CDR1 and CDR2 from the germline V gene are MNHEY and SVGEGT. CDR3 size: 11 residues. V dropped 5 bases and J dropped 16 bases, with 12 bases sitting between them. CDR3 coding DNA: TGTGCCAGCAGTCGACAGGTGCTTCTCCACTTT. Amino acid sequence: CASSRQVLLHF.

The chain carries TRBV6-1 and TRBJ1-5, with D hard to call. CDR3 length: 12 amino acids. Germline CDR1 MNHNS, CDR2 SASEGT. The V and J ends lost 7 bases and 6 bases respectively, with 10 bases between them. For the CDR3, the DNA is TGTGCCAGCACGGAGGCCGGTCAGCCCCAGCATTTT. This encodes CASTEAGQPQHF.

Of note for this clonotype: A clone one base away is much larger, so this may be a read error. The J gene is TRBJ1-5, the V gene TRBV2; D is perhaps TRBD1 (6 bases). There are 15 residues in the CDR3. CDR1 and CDR2 (germline): SNHLY, FYNNEI. The CDR3 DNA reads as TGTGTCTCCCTAGGACAGTTCAATAGCAATCAGCCCCAGCATTTT. Protein: CVSLGQFNSNQPQHF.

This clonotype was seen repeatedly, ten times or more. The CDR3 DNA reads TGCAGTGCTCCCCGGGACAGGGGTTACGAGCAGTACTTC. Translation gives CSAPRDRGYEQYF. The gene calls are TRBV20-1 and TRBJ2-7; 10 nucleotides align to TRBD1. CDR3 length: 13 residues. The trim removed 5 bases at V and 4 bases at J, leaving 5 bases unmatched. Germline V gives CDR1 DFQATT, CDR2 SNEGSKA (reference sequence).

The chain has TRBV12-3 or TRBV12-4 and TRBJ2-3, with 10 positions matching TRBD2. Trimming at V came to 4 bases and at J to 4 bases, leaving 2 bases not matched to a gene. This CDR3 spans 14 amino acids. CDR3 protein: CASSSGLASDTQYF. CDR3 sequence (DNA): TGTGCCAGCAGTTCGGGACTAGCGTCAGATACGCAGTATTTT.

The chain employs TRBV11-3 and TRBJ1-1; D unclear. V dropped 3 bases and J dropped 1 base, with 9 bases sitting between them. The CDR3 runs 14 residues. From germline, CDR1 is SGHNT and CDR2 YENEEA. CDR3 nucleotide sequence: TGTGCCAGCAGCTTGACTCTCCCGAACACTGAAGCTTTCTTT. Encoded protein: CASSLTLPNTEAFF. The full variable domain, in which reference TRBV11-3 and TRBJ1-1 provide the parts outside the CDR3, is EAGVVQSPRYKIIEKKQPVAFWCNPISGHNTLYWYLQNLGQGPELLIRYENEEAVDDSQLPKDRFSAERLKGVDSTLKIQPAELGDSAVYLCASSLTLPNTEAFFGQGTRLTVV.

By sample share, this clonotype is medium-sized. V usage is TRBV6-1 and J usage is TRBJ1-2, with unresolved D. CDR1 and CDR2 (germline): MNHNS, SASEGT. Trimming stripped 7 bases from V and 0 bases from J, with 15 bases between. The CDR3 runs to 15 residues. This CDR3 is CASTLTSGANYGYTF. The CDR3 coding sequence is TGTGCCAGCACCCTGACCTCGGGAGCTAACTATGGCTACACCTTC.

This clonotype was observed at least ten times. This chain links TRBV7-2 with TRBJ1-1; no definite D call. From germline, CDR1 is SGHTA and CDR2 FQGNSA. With 1 base removed from V and 7 bases from J, the gap between germline ends came to 13 bases. This CDR3 has 14 residues. CDR3 sequence (DNA): TGTGCCAGCAGCTTAGACTTCCGGATGGTTGAAGCTTTCTTT. This sequence encodes CASSLDFRMVEAFF.

The table lists this clonotype with a few counts. The rearrangement links TRBV11-1 to TRBJ2-3; 15 nucleotides match TRBD2. The CDR3 runs 16 residues. Germline V gene sequence: CDR1 SGHAT, CDR2 FQDESV (reference sequence). V shed 5 bases, J shed 5 bases, and the junction held 5 bases outside the gene matches. DNA of the CDR3: TGTGCCAGCAGCCCTGGACTAGCGGGGGGGCAAGATACGCAGTATTTT. Its translation: CASSPGLAGGQDTQYF.

The CDR3 sequence is CASSPFDKQFF. DNA of the CDR3: TGTGCCAGCTCACCTTTCGATAAGCAGTTCTTC. The chain combines TRBV18 with TRBJ2-1; D ambiguous. The CDR3 spans 11 residues. Trimming took off 3 bases at V and 11 bases at J, with 8 bases between the two ends. Germline CDR1 and CDR2: KGHSH and LQKENI.

This clonotype was detected many times. CDR3 amino acids: CSAQKLNYGYTF. In DNA form, the CDR3 reads TGCAGTGCTCAGAAATTGAACTATGGCTACACCTTC. The chain has TRBV20-1 and TRBJ1-2; the D is unclear. Germline values: CDR1 DFQATT, CDR2 SNEGSKA (reference sequence). This CDR3 has 12 residues. The V end lost 5 bases, the J end lost 2 bases, and 9 bases lay between the germline ends.

This chain connects TRBV14 to TRBJ1-1, with a weak D call TRBD1 (5 bases). The CDR3 is 15 residues long. CDR1 is SGHDN and CDR2 is FVKESK in the germline V gene. Between the trimmed V and J ends, which lost 0 bases and 4 bases, there was a span of 12 bases. The CDR3 DNA sequence: TGTGCCAGCAGCCAAGAGGGGCGGAGGGGCACTGAAGCTTTCTTT. Residues: CASSQEGRRGTEAFF.

The gene calls are TRBV6-6 and TRBJ2-2; TRBD2 matches 9 bases. The CDR3 contains 16 residues. The ends lost 5 bases at V and 3 bases at J; junction bases unmatched: 7. The germline V gene has CDR1 MNHNY and CDR2 SVGAGI (reference sequence). This CDR3 reads CASSQGLAGDTGELFF. The DNA of the CDR3 is TGTGCCAGCAGTCAGGGACTAGCAGGGGACACCGGGGAGCTGTTTTTT.

A word on this clonotype: One junction end does not reproduce the germline sequence, and a read error may be involved. This sequence joins TRBV19 and TRBJ2-1; D uncertain. Germline lookup yields CDR1 LNHDA and CDR2 SQIVND (reference sequence). This CDR3 contains 12 residues. This CDR3 reads CASNTIYNEKFF. The CDR3 DNA is TGTGCCAGTAACACCATCTACAATGAGAAGTTCTTC.

This clonotype has a count of ten or more. V and J are TRBV6-1 and TRBJ1-4; no reliable D call. Germline V CDR1 and CDR2: MNHNS, SASEGT. V dropped 2 bases and J dropped 7 bases, with 14 bases sitting between them. The CDR3 loop spans 15 amino acids. Written as DNA, the CDR3 is TGTGCCAGCAGTGAACCGGACGGTAATAGTGAAAAACTGTTTTTT. It codes for CASSEPDGNSEKLFF.

This clonotype appeared many times. The chain couples TRBV6-1 to TRBJ2-7; TRBD2 matches at 12 bases. Unmatched junction bases numbered 7, after V lost 6 bases and J lost 4 bases. Germline CDR1 reads MNHNS; CDR2 reads SASEGT. The CDR3 extends over 15 amino acids. As DNA, the CDR3 is TGTGCCAGCAGCCCGAGGACTAGCGGGGAGTACGAGCAGTACTTC. It yields the protein CASSPRTSGEYEQYF.